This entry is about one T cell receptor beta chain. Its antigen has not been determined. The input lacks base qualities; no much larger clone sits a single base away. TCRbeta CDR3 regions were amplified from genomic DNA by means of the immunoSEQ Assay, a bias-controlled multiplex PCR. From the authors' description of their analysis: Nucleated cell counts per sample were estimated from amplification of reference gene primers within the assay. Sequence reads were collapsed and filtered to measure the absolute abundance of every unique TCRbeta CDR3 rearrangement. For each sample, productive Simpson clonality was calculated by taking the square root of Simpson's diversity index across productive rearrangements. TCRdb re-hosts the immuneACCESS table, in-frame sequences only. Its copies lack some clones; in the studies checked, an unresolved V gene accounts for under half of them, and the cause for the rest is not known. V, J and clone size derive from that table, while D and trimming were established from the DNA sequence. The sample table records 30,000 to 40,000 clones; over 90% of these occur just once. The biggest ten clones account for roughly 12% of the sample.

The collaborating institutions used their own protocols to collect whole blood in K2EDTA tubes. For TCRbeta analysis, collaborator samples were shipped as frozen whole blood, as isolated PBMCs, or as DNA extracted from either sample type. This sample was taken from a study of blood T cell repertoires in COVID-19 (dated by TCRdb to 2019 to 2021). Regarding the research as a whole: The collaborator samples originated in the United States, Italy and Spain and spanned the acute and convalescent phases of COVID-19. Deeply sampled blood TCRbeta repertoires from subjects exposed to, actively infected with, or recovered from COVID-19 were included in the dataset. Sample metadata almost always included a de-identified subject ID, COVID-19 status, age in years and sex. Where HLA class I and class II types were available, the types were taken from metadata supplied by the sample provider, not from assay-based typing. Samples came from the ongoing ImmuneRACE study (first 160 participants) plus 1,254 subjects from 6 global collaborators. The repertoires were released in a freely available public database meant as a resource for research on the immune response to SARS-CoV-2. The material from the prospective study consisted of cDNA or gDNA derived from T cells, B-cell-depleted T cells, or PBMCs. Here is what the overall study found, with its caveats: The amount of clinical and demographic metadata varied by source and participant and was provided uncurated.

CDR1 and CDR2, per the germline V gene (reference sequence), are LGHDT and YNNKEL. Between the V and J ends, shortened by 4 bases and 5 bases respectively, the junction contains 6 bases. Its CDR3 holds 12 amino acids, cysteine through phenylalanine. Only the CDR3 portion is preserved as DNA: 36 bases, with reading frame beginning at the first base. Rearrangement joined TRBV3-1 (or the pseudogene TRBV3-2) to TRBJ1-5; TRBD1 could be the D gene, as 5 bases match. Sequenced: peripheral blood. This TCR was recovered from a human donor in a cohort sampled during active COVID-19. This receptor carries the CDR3 CASSLQDQPQHF. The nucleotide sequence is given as TGTGCCAGCAGCCTACAGGATCAGCCCCAGCATTTT.